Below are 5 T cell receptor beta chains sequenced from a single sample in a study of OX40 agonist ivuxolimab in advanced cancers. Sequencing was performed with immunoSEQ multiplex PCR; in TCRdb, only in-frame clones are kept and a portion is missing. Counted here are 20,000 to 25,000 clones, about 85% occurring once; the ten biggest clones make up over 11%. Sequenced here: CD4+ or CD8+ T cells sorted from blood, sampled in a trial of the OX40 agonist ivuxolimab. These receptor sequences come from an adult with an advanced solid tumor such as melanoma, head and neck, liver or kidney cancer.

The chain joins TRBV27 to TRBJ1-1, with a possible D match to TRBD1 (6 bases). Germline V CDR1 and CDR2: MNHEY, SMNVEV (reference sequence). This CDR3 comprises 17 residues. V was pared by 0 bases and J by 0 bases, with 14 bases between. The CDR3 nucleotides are TGTGCCAGCAGTTTATCGGTCGGTAGGGGGATGAACACTGAAGCTTTCTTT. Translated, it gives CASSLSVGRGMNTEAFF.

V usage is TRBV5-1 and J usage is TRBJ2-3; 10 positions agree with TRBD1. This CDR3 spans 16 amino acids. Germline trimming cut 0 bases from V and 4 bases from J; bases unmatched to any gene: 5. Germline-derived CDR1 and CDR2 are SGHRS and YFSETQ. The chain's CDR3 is CASSLVTGGAPDTQYF. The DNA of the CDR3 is TGCGCCAGCAGCTTGGTGACAGGGGGCGCCCCAGATACGCAGTATTTT. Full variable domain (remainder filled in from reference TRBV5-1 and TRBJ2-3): KAGVTQTPRYLIKTRGQQVTLSCSPISGHRSVSWYQQTPGQGLQFLFEYFSETQRNKGNFPGRFSGRQFSNSRSEMNVSTLELGDSALYLCASSLVTGGAPDTQYFGPGTRLTVL.

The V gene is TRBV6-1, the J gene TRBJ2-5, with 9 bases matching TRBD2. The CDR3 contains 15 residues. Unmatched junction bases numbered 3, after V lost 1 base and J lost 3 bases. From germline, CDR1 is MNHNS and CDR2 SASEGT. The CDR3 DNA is TGTGCCAGCAGTGAAGACCCTAGCGGGGAAGAGACCCAGTACTTC. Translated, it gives CASSEDPSGEETQYF.

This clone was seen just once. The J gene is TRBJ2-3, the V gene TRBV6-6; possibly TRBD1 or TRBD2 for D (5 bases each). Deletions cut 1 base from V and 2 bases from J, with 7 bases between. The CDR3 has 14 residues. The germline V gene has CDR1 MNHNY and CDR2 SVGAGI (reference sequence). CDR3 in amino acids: CASSYWDPTDTQYF. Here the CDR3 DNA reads TGTGCCAGCAGTTACTGGGACCCCACAGATACGCAGTATTTT.

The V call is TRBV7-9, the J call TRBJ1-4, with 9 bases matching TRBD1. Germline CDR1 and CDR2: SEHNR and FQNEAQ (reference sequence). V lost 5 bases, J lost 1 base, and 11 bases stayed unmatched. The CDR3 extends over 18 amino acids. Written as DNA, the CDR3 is TGTGCCAGCAGCCACCGGCGACAGGGGGATTTAACTAATGAAAAACTGTTTTTT. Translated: CASSHRRQGDLTNEKLFF.